This entry concerns a single T cell receptor beta chain. Its antigen is undetermined. This record comes from a study of cytomegalovirus exposure and HLA in healthy donors. The study's findings and limits: Presence/absence analyses rested on an assumption that sequencing depth was roughly uniform across donors. Later, an analysis showed that TCR beta chains associated with HLA were more clonally expanded than others that were equally common. In vitro, a few CMV-associated chains proved specific for CMV antigens.

It was with 60 Vbeta and 13 Jbeta primers that the PCR ran. Libraries were prepared by immunoSEQ multiplex PCR; TCRdb keeps only in-frame clonotypes and omits some of them. The repertoire has about 120,000 clones, approximately 81% of them found once; the top ten carry 3.5% to 4.5%. CDR1 is SGDLS, CDR2 YYNGEE, per germline. The CDR3 has 16 residues. The junction had 4 bases not matched to a gene; V was cut back by 4 bases and J by 2 bases. Sample: PBMCs. The sequence derives from a man aged 25-45 years in good health and CMV-seropositive. The chain carries TRBV9 and TRBJ2-2, with 11 positions matching TRBD2. CDR3 DNA sequence: TGTGCCAGCAGCCACGGGACTAGCGGAAACACCGGGGAGCTGTTTTTT. Translation: CASSHGTSGNTGELFF.